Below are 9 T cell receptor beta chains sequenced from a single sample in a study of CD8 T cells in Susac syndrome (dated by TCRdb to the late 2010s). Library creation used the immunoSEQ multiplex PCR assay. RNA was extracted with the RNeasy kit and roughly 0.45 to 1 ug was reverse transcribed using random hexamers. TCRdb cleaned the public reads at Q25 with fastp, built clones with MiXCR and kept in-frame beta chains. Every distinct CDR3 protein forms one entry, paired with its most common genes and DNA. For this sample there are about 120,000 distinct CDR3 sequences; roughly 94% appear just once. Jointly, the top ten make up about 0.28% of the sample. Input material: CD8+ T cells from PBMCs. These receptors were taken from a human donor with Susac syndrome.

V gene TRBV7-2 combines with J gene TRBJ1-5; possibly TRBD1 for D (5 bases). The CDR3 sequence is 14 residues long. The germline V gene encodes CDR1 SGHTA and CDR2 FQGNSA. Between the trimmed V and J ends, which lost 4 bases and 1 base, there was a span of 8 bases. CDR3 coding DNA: TGTGCCAGCAGCTCCCGGGACAGCAATCAGCCCCAGCATTTT. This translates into CASSSRDSNQPQHF.

CDR3: CASSQDLYSNQPQHF. DNA for the CDR3: TGTGCCAGCAGCCAAGACCTATATAGCAATCAGCCCCAGCATTTT. The chain uses TRBV4-2 and TRBJ1-5; D call uncertain. Germline CDR1 reads LGHNA; CDR2 reads YNFKEQ. This CDR3 has 15 residues. V lost 0 bases and J lost 0, with 6 bases in between.

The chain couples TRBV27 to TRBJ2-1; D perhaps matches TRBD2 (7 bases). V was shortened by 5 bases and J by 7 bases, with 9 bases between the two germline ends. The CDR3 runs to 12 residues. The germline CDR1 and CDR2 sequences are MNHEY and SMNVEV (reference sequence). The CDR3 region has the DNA TGTGCCAGCAGTGAGGGGGGGAATGAGCAGTTCTTC. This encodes CASSEGGNEQFF.

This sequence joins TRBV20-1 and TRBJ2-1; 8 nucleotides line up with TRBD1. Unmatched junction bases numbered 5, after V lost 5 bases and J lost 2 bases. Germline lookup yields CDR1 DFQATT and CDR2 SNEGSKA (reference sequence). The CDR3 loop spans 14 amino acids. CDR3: CSAGAGGAYNEQFF. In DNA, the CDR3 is TGCAGTGCTGGGGCAGGGGGCGCCTACAATGAGCAGTTCTTC.

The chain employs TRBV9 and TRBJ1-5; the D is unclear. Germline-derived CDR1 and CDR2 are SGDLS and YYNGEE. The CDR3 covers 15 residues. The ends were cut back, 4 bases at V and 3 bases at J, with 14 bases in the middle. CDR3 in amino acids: CASSPGPQHNQPQHF. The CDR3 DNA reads TGTGCCAGCAGCCCGGGCCCGCAGCACAATCAGCCCCAGCATTTT.

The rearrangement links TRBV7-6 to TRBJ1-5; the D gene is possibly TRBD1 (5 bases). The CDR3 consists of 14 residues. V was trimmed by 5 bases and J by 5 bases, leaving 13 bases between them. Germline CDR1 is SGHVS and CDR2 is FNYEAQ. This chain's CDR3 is CASSPGGGYQPQHF. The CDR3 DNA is TGTGCCAGCAGCCCTGGCGGGGGTTATCAGCCCCAGCATTTT. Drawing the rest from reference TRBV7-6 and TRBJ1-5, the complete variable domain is GAGVSQSPRYKVTKRGQDVALRCDPISGHVSLYWYRQALGQGPEFLTYFNYEAQQDKSGLPNDRFSAERPEGSISTLTIQRTEQRDSAMYRCASSPGGGYQPQHFGDGTRLSIL.

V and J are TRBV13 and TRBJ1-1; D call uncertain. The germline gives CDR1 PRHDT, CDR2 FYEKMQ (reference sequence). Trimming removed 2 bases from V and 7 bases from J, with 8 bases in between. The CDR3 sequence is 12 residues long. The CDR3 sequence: CASSLSKIEAFF. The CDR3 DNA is TGTGCCAGCAGCTTATCGAAAATTGAAGCTTTCTTT.

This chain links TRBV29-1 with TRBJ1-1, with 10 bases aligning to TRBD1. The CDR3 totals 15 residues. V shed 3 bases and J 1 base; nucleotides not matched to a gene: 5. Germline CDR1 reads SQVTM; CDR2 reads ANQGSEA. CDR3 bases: TGCAGCGTTGAGGGGACAGGGGCGTCGAACACTGAAGCTTTCTTT. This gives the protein CSVEGTGASNTEAFF.

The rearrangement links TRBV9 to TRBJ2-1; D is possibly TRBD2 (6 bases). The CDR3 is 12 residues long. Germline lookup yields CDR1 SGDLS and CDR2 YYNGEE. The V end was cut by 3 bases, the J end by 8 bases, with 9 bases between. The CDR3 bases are TGTGCCAGCAGCGGTTCTAGCGATGAGCAGTTCTTC. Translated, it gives CASSGSSDEQFF. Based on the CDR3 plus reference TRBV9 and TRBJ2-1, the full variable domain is DSGVTQTPKHLITATGQRVTLRCSPRSGDLSVYWYQQSLDQGLQFLIQYYNGEERAKGNILERFSAQQFPDLHSELNLSSLELGDSALYFCASSGSSDEQFFGPGTRLTVL.